These 13 T cell receptor beta chains were all obtained from the same sample, sequenced in a study of blood T cell repertoires in COVID-19. Here immunoSEQ multiplex PCR was the method, and the copy in TCRdb shows in-frame clones only, minus some. The sample lists about 250,000 clones; 85% to 90% were seen once. The sequencing input was PBMCs or T cells enriched from blood (not recorded which). These receptors were taken from a woman younger than 35 who had recovered from COVID-19.

V is TRBV2 and J is TRBJ1-1, with 7 bases lining up with TRBD1. The germline V gene has CDR1 SNHLY and CDR2 FYNNEI. The CDR3 contains 12 residues. Germline trimming cut 8 bases from V and 3 bases from J; bases unmatched to any gene: 3. This CDR3 reads CASHDRDTEAFF. The DNA of the CDR3 is TGTGCCAGCCATGACAGGGACACTGAAGCTTTCTTT.

The chain recombines TRBV7-9 with TRBJ2-1, with 11 bases lining up with TRBD2. This CDR3 has 14 amino acids. Trimming removed 3 bases from V and 9 bases from J; junction bases left unmatched: 4. Germline CDR1 SEHNR, CDR2 FQNEAQ (reference sequence). The CDR3 spells CASSFTSGGGEQFF. The CDR3 DNA reads TGTGCCAGCAGCTTTACTAGCGGGGGCGGTGAGCAGTTCTTC.

The V and J genes are TRBV5-4 and TRBJ1-1, with D possibly TRBD1 on 5 matching bases. Germline lookup yields CDR1 SGHNT and CDR2 YYREEE (reference sequence). This CDR3 is built from 13 residues. Trimming stripped 3 bases from V and 6 bases from J, with 12 bases between. The CDR3 reads CASSWGEGSEAFF. In nucleotides, the CDR3 is TGTGCCAGCAGCTGGGGGGAAGGATCTGAAGCTTTCTTT. The full variable domain, in which reference TRBV5-4 and TRBJ1-1 provide the parts outside the CDR3, is ETGVTQSPTHLIKTRGQQVTLRCSSQSGHNTVSWYQQALGQGPQFIFQYYREEENGRGNFPPRFSGLQFPNYSSELNVNALELDDSALYLCASSWGEGSEAFFGQGTRLTVV.

This clone was picked up one time. This chain links TRBV27 with TRBJ2-7; TRBD2 is a possible D gene (6 bases). The CDR3 runs to 14 residues. Trimming left V 3 bases short and J 4 bases short, with 13 bases between. Germline V gene sequence: CDR1 MNHEY, CDR2 SMNVEV (reference sequence). The CDR3 loop reads CASSFQRAGYEQYF. The CDR3 nucleotides are TGTGCCAGCAGTTTTCAAAGGGCGGGGTACGAGCAGTACTTC.

The V gene is TRBV19, the J gene TRBJ1-2; unclear D gene. The CDR3 consists of 15 residues. The V gene lost 4 bases and the J gene lost 0 bases, with 12 bases spanning the gap. Looked up from germline, CDR1 is LNHDA and CDR2 is SQIVND (reference sequence). The CDR3, as DNA: TGTGCCAGTAGTAAACTGGGAGCCACTAACTATGGCTACACCTTC. Translating it yields CASSKLGATNYGYTF.

The chain is built from TRBV19 and TRBJ1-5; D call uncertain. This CDR3 contains 13 residues. Trimming shortened V by 4 bases and J by 8 bases, and 12 bases separated the two germline ends. The germline V gene has CDR1 LNHDA and CDR2 SQIVND (reference sequence). CDR3 coding DNA: TGTGCCAGTAGTAGTCGGAGCCAAGAGCCCCAGCATTTT. Translated, it gives CASSSRSQEPQHF. Together with reference TRBV19 and TRBJ1-5, the CDR3 gives the full variable domain: DGGITQSPKYLFRKEGQNVTLSCEQNLNHDAMYWYRQDPGQGLRLIYYSQIVNDFQKGDIAEGYSVSREKKESFPLTVTSAQKNPTAFYLCASSSRSQEPQHFGDGTRLSIL.

Here the CDR3 reads CAISATETYEQYF. CDR3 DNA: TGTGCCATCAGTGCGACAGAGACCTACGAGCAGTACTTC. The chain carries TRBV10-3 and TRBJ2-7; D is possibly TRBD1 (5 bases). The V and J ends lost 4 bases and 2 bases respectively, with 9 bases between them. Per germline, CDR1 ENHRY and CDR2 SYGVKD. This CDR3 is 13 amino acids long.

V usage is TRBV6-1 and J usage is TRBJ1-2, with 9 bases aligning to TRBD1. V lost 4 bases to trimming and J lost 1 base; unmatched junction nucleotides: 16. Germline V gene lookup returns CDR1 MNHNS and CDR2 SASEGT. This CDR3 region has 19 residues. The CDR3 loop is CASSGFQGGGQGINYGYTF. The CDR3 DNA is TGTGCCAGCAGTGGTTTCCAGGGGGGGGGACAGGGAATTAACTATGGCTACACCTTC.

The rearrangement uses TRBV5-1 and TRBJ2-7; D is perhaps TRBD1 (7 bases). CDR1 and CDR2 (germline): SGHRS, YFSETQ. Trimming removed 5 bases at V and 0 bases at J, with 15 bases between. This CDR3 has 15 residues. As DNA, the CDR3 is TGCGCCAGCAGGCACGGGGGACAGTTCTCCTACGAGCAGTACTTC. This sequence encodes CASRHGGQFSYEQYF.

CDR3 sequence (DNA): TGCAGCGTTGGACCCGGATGGGGCATGGCCACTGAAGCTTTCTTT. Protein product: CSVGPGWGMATEAFF. The chain couples TRBV29-1 to TRBJ1-1; D may be TRBD1 (5 bases). V lost 4 bases and J lost 4, with 19 bases in between. The germline V gene has CDR1 SQVTM and CDR2 ANQGSEA. This CDR3 spans 15 amino acids.

This rearrangement joins TRBV7-9 to TRBJ2-7; the match to TRBD1 covers 9 bases. The CDR3 spans 15 residues. V was pared by 7 bases and J by 7 bases, with 14 bases of the junction left unmatched. Germline V gene lookup returns CDR1 SEHNR and CDR2 FQNEAQ (reference sequence). The CDR3 DNA reads as TGTGCCAGCATCCCAAGTCGCGACAGGGGGTTGGAGCAGTACTTC. Translated, it gives CASIPSRDRGLEQYF.

V usage is TRBV11-3 and J usage is TRBJ2-1, with 12 nucleotides matching TRBD2. The CDR3 has 15 amino acids. Germline loops: CDR1 SGHNT, CDR2 YENEEA. V was clipped by 2 bases and J by 7 bases; unmatched bases: 3. Here the CDR3 DNA reads TGTGCCAGCAGCTTAAGGACTAGCGGGGCAAATGAGCAGTTCTTC. Protein: CASSLRTSGANEQFF. Full variable domain (missing parts from reference TRBV11-3 and TRBJ2-1): EAGVVQSPRYKIIEKKQPVAFWCNPISGHNTLYWYLQNLGQGPELLIRYENEEAVDDSQLPKDRFSAERLKGVDSTLKIQPAELGDSAVYLCASSLRTSGANEQFFGPGTRLTVL.

The V and J genes are TRBV18 and TRBJ2-2; 8 positions match TRBD1. CDR1 and CDR2 (germline): KGHSH, LQKENI. V lost 4 bases, J lost 3 bases, and 4 bases stayed unmatched. There are 15 residues in the CDR3. Written as DNA, the CDR3 is TGTGCCAGCTCACGTCACAGGGGGGACACCGGGGAGCTGTTTTTT. Residues: CASSRHRGDTGELFF.